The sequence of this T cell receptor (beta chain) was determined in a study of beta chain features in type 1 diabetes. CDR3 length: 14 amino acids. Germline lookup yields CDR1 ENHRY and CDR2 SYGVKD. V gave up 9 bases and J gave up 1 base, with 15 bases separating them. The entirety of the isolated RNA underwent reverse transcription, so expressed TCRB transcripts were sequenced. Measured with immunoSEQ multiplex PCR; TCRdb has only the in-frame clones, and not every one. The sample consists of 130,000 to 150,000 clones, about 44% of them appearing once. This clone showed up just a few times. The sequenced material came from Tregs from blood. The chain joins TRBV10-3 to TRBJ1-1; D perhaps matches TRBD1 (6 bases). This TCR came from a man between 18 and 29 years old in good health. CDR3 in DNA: TGTGCCATTAGAACAGGGACGGAGAACACTGAAGCTTTCTTT. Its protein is CAIRTGTENTEAFF.